This TCR beta chain comes out of a study of post-analysis software for immune sequencing data. Study as a whole: There were relapsing-remitting, secondary progressive and progressive-relapsing multiple sclerosis among the disease courses included.

Overall study results and limits: Among 5 or 6 TRBV segments more frequent in patients than controls were TRBV5-6, TRBV5-1 and TRBV20-1.

The sample holds a few counts of this clonotype. Its antigen is unidentified. Tagging with unique molecular identifiers was a feature of the TCR beta cDNA libraries. TCRdb independently ran MiXCR on the PCR reads; one entry per CDR3 protein. The sample includes over 700,000 distinct CDR3 sequences, 25% to 30% of them seen just once. V was clipped by 7 bases and J by 4 bases; unmatched bases: 15. The CDR3 has 18 amino acids. Germline CDR1 is MDHEN and CDR2 is SYDVKM. The chain has TRBV28 and TRBJ2-6; 8 bases match TRBD1. The source is a girl aged 5-17 years with multiple sclerosis. The specimen sequenced was blood. CDR3 sequence reads: CASIPIRGLKSGANVLTF. The CDR3 DNA sequence: TGTGCCAGCATCCCCATCAGGGGGCTGAAATCGGGGGCCAACGTCCTGACTTTC.